This T cell receptor (beta chain) was profiled in a study of OX40 agonist ivuxolimab in advanced cancers. Describing the broader study: Ivuxolimab was an agonistic, fully human IgG2 monoclonal antibody directed against OX40 (CD134), a costimulatory receptor. Partial responses were achieved by three dose-escalation patients, of whom one had hepatocellular carcinoma and two had cutaneous melanoma. Patients were allowed to have had prior anti-PD-1, anti-PD-L1 or anti-CTLA-4 therapy, and more than 30% of the dose-escalation patients had previously received checkpoint inhibitors. The paper covers the monotherapy dose-escalation part of the phase I ivuxolimab trial, which included N of about 50 patients. Intravenous ivuxolimab was administered to patients every 2 weeks at six dose levels: 0.01, 0.1, 0.3, 1.5, 3 and 10 mg/kg. The dose-escalation cohort was around 83% male with a mean age of approximately 60 years, ranging from roughly 23 to 79. Of the approximately 54 patients in dose escalation, approximately 20 had hepatocellular carcinoma, some 15 had melanoma, 9 had renal cell carcinoma and 9 had head and neck cancer. The purpose of peripheral TCRbeta sequencing was to test whether ivuxolimab changed TCR sequence diversity and led to clonal T-cell expansion.

The CDR3, cysteine through phenylalanine, is 16 amino acids long. The entry retains the CDR3 DNA only, 48 bases that are in frame from base 1. The junction shows trimming of 4 bases on V and 4 bases on J, and the gene matches do not reach 7 bases of it. Based on the germline V gene (reference sequence), the CDR1 and CDR2 sequences are LNHNV and YYDKDF. Patients with a history of autoimmune disease or receiving systemic immunosuppression were excluded from the trial. In every dose cohort, peripheral blood was drawn for TCR sequencing at baseline, cycle 4 day 1, and cycle 7 day 1. The samples were taken from a phase I, first-in-human, multicenter, open-label dose-escalation trial of ivuxolimab. Adults with locally advanced or metastatic head and neck squamous cell, hepatocellular, melanoma or renal cell carcinoma were enrolled in the trial. Before TCR sequencing, CD4+ and CD8+ T cells were separately sorted from peripheral blood.

Study-wide conclusions, independent of this receptor: After ivuxolimab, expanded clones were on average more numerous among CD8+ T cells than among CD4+ T cells. Low levels of normalized T-cell clonal expansion were also seen in some patients who did not respond. Which antigens the clonally expanded peripheral T cells were specific for was not determined. In the 0.1-3.0 mg/kg groups, partial responders had among the lowest normalized peripheral clonal expansion, particularly in CD8+ T cells. At doses of 0.1 to 3.0 mg/kg, clonal expansion of both CD4+ and CD8+ T cells in blood was seen between baseline and week 6.

Regarding this clone: Its antigen is not yet known. No quality values exist for individual bases; no much larger clone is one base distant.

To sequence the TCRbeta CDR3 region, genomic DNA was isolated from the sorted cells. The immunoSEQ Assay was used to sequence the TCRbeta CDR3 regions. Held by TCRdb, this immuneACCESS table contains in-frame sequences only and omits some clones. Under half of the omission traces to an unresolved V gene where checked; the cause of the rest is unknown. The sample table lists 55,000 to 75,000 clones, roughly 87% of them with a count of one. Jointly, the top ten make up approximately 1.2% of the sample. The source was CD4+ or CD8+ T cells sorted from blood, collected in a trial of the OX40 agonist ivuxolimab. Recombination linked TRBV15 to TRBJ2-1; 10 middle bases align to TRBD1. This receptor was obtained from an adult with an advanced solid tumor such as melanoma, head and neck, liver or kidney cancer. The nucleotides read TGTGCCACCAGCAACTGGGGGACAGGGGCTTACAATGAGCAGTTCTTC. It codes for CATSNWGTGAYNEQFF.